This TCR beta chain came from a study of identical twins (dated by TCRdb to about 2016). In the study overall: TCR alpha and beta repertoires from monozygotic twins, unrelated adults of various ages and cord blood were deep-sequenced to test whether fetal clonotypes persist. To rule out contamination, replicate twin experiments were performed at different times with different library preparation protocols.

Library prep was done by 5' RACE. Instrument on record: Illumina HiSeq 2000. A universal primer binding site was introduced by template switching, and a unique molecular identifier was present in the final cDNA, enabling accurate counting of TCR cDNA molecules. First-strand cDNA for TCR alpha and beta chains was synthesized from specific primers in the conserved constant-segment region. To control for contamination, every cDNA library was double barcoded, receiving both a SMART-Mk sample barcode and Illumina barcodes. TruSeq adapter sequences and Illumina sample barcodes were added in two successive PCR steps. Sequencing of the TCR alpha and beta cDNA libraries was done on the Illumina HiSeq platform using custom primers. On the study's bioinformatics: MiGEC was used to process raw reads and extract unique molecular identifiers, and MiXCR was used to find CDR3 positions. Recombination models were inferred per individual with the repgenHMM and IGoR tools using an EM algorithm. Shared clonotype analysis was performed with the tcR package in R, normalizing sharing by the product of cloneset sizes. To study raw recombination without the effects of thymic and clonal selection, out-of-frame nonproductive sequences were analyzed. The raw public data were reprocessed by TCRdb itself: fastp quality trimming at Q25, MiXCR clonotype calling, in-frame beta chains only. Rows matching on CDR3 protein sequence are summarized as one entry with the most common DNA and genes. TCRdb's processing, not the study's, gives the V and J calls here. The sample has 240,000 or so distinct CDR3 sequences on record, roughly 7% of them singletons. Of the sample, approximately 3.7% falls within the top ten clones.

Every donor was a healthy Caucasian. The twin cohort comprised three pairs of female monozygotic twins, all aged about 18 to 29 years. Miltenyi CD45RO+ enrichment and human naive T-cell isolation kits were used to isolate memory (CD45RO+) and naive T cells from PBMC. Broad study findings and their caveats: Because the same donors could not be followed over many years, the conclusions depended on cross-sectional statistical analysis. Zero-insertion analyses could be partly confounded by invariant T cells such as MAIT and iNKT, although diverse VJ usage argued against such confounding for most clonotypes. Fewer insertions were carried by abundant cord blood beta clonotypes, a similar but weaker trend appeared in young adult naive repertoires, and no such trend appeared in memory repertoires. In monozygotic twins, out-of-frame TCR alpha sharing was systematically underestimated by recombination models, although the models agreed with sharing between unrelated individuals. A weaker excess of twin sharing was found in beta out-of-frame sequences because the signal-to-noise ratio was lowered by fewer shared sequences. Compared with coincidental sharing between unrelated individuals, out-of-frame TCR alpha sequences shared between twins showed an excess of sequences with low generation probability.

On this clonotype itself: Which antigen it targets is not known. Nothing much larger sits one base from this clone, and base qualities are not available.

Another study also made use of these data, one on yellow fever vaccine responses in identical twins. The second paper further reports: According to the authors, in identical twins the way T cells responded to vaccination appeared partly convergent and partly personalized. The study precisely tracked vaccine-responding T cell clones in identical twins.

Sequencing was done on a sample of memory (CD45RO+) T cells sorted from blood. This specimen's cell subset or site label, per the study, means: CD45RO+ enriched T cells. This TCR derives from a woman aged 18 to 35 in good health.

The CDR3 region: CASSVGNNSPLHF. Read as DNA, the sequence is TGTGCCAGCAGTGTAGGAAATAATTCACCCCTCCACTTT. The chain is made from TRBV2 and TRBJ1-6; too little of a D gene remains to name it. The CDR3 runs 13 residues from the cysteine to the phenylalanine. CDR3 DNA is the only sequence kept; it has 39 bases, read in frame from the first base. The junction shows trimming of 4 bases on V and 5 bases on J, plus 6 bases between the germline ends. CDR1 SNHLY and CDR2 FYNNEI were looked up in the germline V gene.